This T cell receptor beta chain derives from a study of TIL therapy for anti-PD-1-resistant metastatic lung cancer. This was the immunoSEQ v3 assay. Some clones are missing from TCRdb's copy, which holds only in-frame ones; the method was immunoSEQ multiplex PCR. The table has 20,000 to 30,000 clones, approximately 57% seen once. Time point: pre-treatment sample, taken before nivolumab and TIL therapy. The tumor samples were excised metastases, mostly pleural nodules or supraclavicular lymph nodes. Tumors were harvested before any PD-1/PD-L1 blockade. The length of the CDR3 is 14 residues. CDR1 MDHEN and CDR2 SYDVKM come from the germline V gene. Deletions cut 5 bases from V and 1 base from J, with 9 bases between.

The rearrangement links TRBV28 to TRBJ1-5, with unresolved D. The receptor's source is a woman aged 25-85 years with non-small cell lung cancer. The sequencing used tumor tissue, collected at baseline. The CDR3 nucleotides read TGTGCCAGCAGTCCCCCCTTGAGCAATCAGCCCCAGCATTTT. The encoded protein is CASSPPLSNQPQHF.